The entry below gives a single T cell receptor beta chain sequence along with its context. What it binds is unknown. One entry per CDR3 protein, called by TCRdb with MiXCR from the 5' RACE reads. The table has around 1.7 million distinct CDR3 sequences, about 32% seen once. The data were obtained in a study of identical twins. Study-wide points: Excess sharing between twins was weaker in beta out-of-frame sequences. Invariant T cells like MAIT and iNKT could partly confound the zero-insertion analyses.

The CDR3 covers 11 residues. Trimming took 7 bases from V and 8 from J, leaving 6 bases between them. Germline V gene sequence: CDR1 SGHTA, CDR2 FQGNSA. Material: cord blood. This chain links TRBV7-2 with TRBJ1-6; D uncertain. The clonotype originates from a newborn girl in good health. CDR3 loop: CASTFDSPLHF. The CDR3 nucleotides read TGTGCCAGCACCTTTGATTCACCCCTCCACTTT.